The 32 T cell receptor beta chains reported below all come from one sample, sequenced in a study of regulatory T cells in long-lasting Graves disease. Arm-PCR of CDR3 regions with iRepertoire HTBI primers generated TCR beta libraries. TCRdb independently ran MiXCR on the multiplex PCR reads; one entry per CDR3 protein. The sample has hundreds of thousands of distinct CDR3 sequences; over 15% are singletons. Time point described: newly diagnosed GD, antithyroid drugs for less than 3 months. The TCR library was prepared using RNA isolated from PBMCs. These same data were also listed under a study on T cells in Graves' hyperthyroidism and ophthalmopathy.

The sequencing used peripheral blood mononuclear cells (PBMCs), collected at new diagnosis, from a patient treated with antithyroid drugs. The receptors come from a middle-aged man with Graves disease.

This clonotype came up many times. The chain uses TRBV4-1 and TRBJ1-5, with a possible D match to TRBD1 (6 bases). This CDR3 is built from 15 residues. Trimming took off 6 bases at V and 1 base at J, with 13 bases between the two ends. Germline values: CDR1 MGHRA, CDR2 YSYEKL. This CDR3 reads CASRVYTGSNQPQHF. Here the CDR3 DNA reads TGCGCCAGCAGAGTTTACACAGGGAGCAATCAGCCCCAGCATTTT.

This clonotype was detected many times. The V and J genes are TRBV18 and TRBJ1-3, with 8 nucleotides matching TRBD1. The junction had 4 bases not matched to a gene; V was cut back by 2 bases and J by 7 bases. Per germline, CDR1 KGHSH and CDR2 LQKENI. CDR3 length: 14 residues. The CDR3 region has the DNA TGTGCCAGCTCACCAGGACAGGGCGGGAACACCATATATTTT. This translates into CASSPGQGGNTIYF.

As for this clonotype: A single base separates this from a much larger clone, so it may be a read error. CDR3 sequence (DNA): TGCAGTGCTAGACTTGGACAGGGGGCGAACGAGCAGTTCTTC. It codes for CSARLGQGANEQFF. The chain combines TRBV20-1 with TRBJ2-1; 11 nucleotides align to TRBD1. Germline V gives CDR1 DFQATT, CDR2 SNEGSKA (reference sequence). The V and J ends lost 2 bases and 10 bases, in that order; junction bases with no gene match: 7. The CDR3 spans 14 residues.

This clonotype was counted many times. This rearrangement joins TRBV7-2 to TRBJ2-7, with a weak D call TRBD1 (6 bases). CDR1 is SGHTA, CDR2 FQGNSA, per germline. The ends were cut back, 5 bases at V and 7 bases at J, with 12 bases in the middle. The CDR3 is 12 amino acids. CDR3 region: CASSTGQREQYF. The DNA of the CDR3 is TGTGCCAGCAGCACGGGACAAAGAGAGCAGTACTTC.

This clonotype has a count of ten or more. V is TRBV6-2 or TRBV6-3 and J is TRBJ1-5, with TRBD1 matching over 10 bases. The CDR3 length is 16 residues. Germline CDR1 is MNHEY and CDR2 is SVGEGT. V trimming: 6 bases; J trimming: 0 bases; junction bases outside the gene matches: 5. CDR3 DNA sequence: TGTGCCAGCAGCTTCGGGACAGGGGTTAGCAATCAGCCCCAGCATTTT. This translates into CASSFGTGVSNQPQHF.

This clonotype was detected many times. The DNA of the CDR3 is TGCAGTGCTAGAGGACTAGCGGGGGGCTACGAGCAGTACTTC. It encodes CSARGLAGGYEQYF. The chain couples TRBV20-1 to TRBJ2-7; 13 positions agree with TRBD2. From germline, CDR1 is DFQATT and CDR2 SNEGSKA (reference sequence). The CDR3 has 14 residues. The ends lost 1 base at V and 3 bases at J; junction bases unmatched: 0.

At least ten counts were recorded for this clonotype. This chain links TRBV7-2 with TRBJ2-7, with 10 bases fitting TRBD2. The CDR3 runs to 15 residues. CDR1 and CDR2 from the germline V gene are SGHTA and FQGNSA. With 2 bases clipped from V and 6 bases from J, the junction kept 7 bases outside the gene matches. This chain's CDR3 is CASSLMASGGSEQYF. The CDR3 DNA follows: TGTGCCAGCAGCTTAATGGCTAGCGGGGGTAGCGAGCAGTACTTC. Variable domain in full (rest from reference TRBV7-2 and TRBJ2-7): GAGVSQSPSNKVTEKGKDVELRCDPISGHTALYWYRQSLGQGLEFLIYFQGNSAPDKSGLPSDRFSAERTGGSVSTLTIQRTQQEDSAVYLCASSLMASGGSEQYFGPGTRLTVT.

This clonotype showed up many times. This chain joins TRBV12-5 and TRBJ2-3; 10 positions match TRBD2. Germline CDR1 reads LGHNT; CDR2 reads FRNRAP. The CDR3 is made up of 17 amino acids. V shed 5 bases and J 3 bases; nucleotides not matched to a gene: 11. The CDR3 sequence: CASGSGASGGGTDTQYF. In nucleotides, the CDR3 is TGTGCTAGTGGTAGCGGTGCTAGCGGGGGAGGAACAGATACGCAGTATTTT.

The chain uses TRBV6-1 and TRBJ2-2, with TRBD2 matching over 9 bases. The CDR3 is 16 amino acids. CDR1 MNHNS and CDR2 SASEGT come from the germline V gene. With V trimmed by 6 bases and J by 0 bases, 5 bases remained unmatched. The CDR3 nucleotides are TGTGCCAGCAGAGGTCTAGCGGGGACGAACACCGGGGAGCTGTTTTTT. The encoded protein is CASRGLAGTNTGELFF.

This clonotype was seen repeatedly, ten times or more. The J gene is TRBJ2-7, the V gene TRBV7-3, with 8 bases that match TRBD2. Germline assignment: CDR1 SGHTA and CDR2 FQGTGA. The CDR3 is made up of 15 amino acids. J gave up 7 bases and V 0 bases, and 8 bases lay outside the gene matches. CDR3 residues: CASSLTPGGPREQYF. In nucleotides, the CDR3 is TGTGCCAGCAGCTTAACGCCGGGGGGGCCTCGGGAGCAGTACTTC.

The table lists this clonotype with many counts. The chain combines TRBV2 with TRBJ1-6; no clear D. The V end lost 7 bases, the J end lost 8 bases, and 18 bases lay between the germline ends. Germline V gives CDR1 SNHLY, CDR2 FYNNEI. CDR3 size: 15 residues. CDR3 DNA: TGTGCCAGCAAGGGAGCACCCGGTTTGGATTCACCCCTCCACTTT. Translation: CASKGAPGLDSPLHF.

The chain carries TRBV4-2 and TRBJ2-3; D is tentatively TRBD1 or TRBD2 (6 bases each). CDR3 size: 18 residues. In germline, CDR1 is LGHNA, CDR2 YNFKEQ. V lost 1 base to trimming and J lost 2 bases, with 19 bases between them. This CDR3 is CASSQVGLGGGLTDTQYF. The CDR3 nucleotides read TGTGCCAGCAGCCAAGTAGGGTTAGGGGGAGGCCTCACAGATACGCAGTATTTT.

Regarding this clonotype: This likely reflects a read error, since a far larger clone is one base away. J is TRBJ2-7 and V is TRBV6-5; 11 nucleotides align to TRBD2. This CDR3 region has 15 residues. In germline, CDR1 is MNHEY, CDR2 SVGAGI. The CDR3 region has the DNA TGTGCCAGCAGTTACTCTGGGCTAGCGGGGGGCGAGCGGTACTTC. It specifies CASSYSGLAGGERYF.

This chain connects TRBV18 to TRBJ1-2; no clear D. Per germline, CDR1 KGHSH and CDR2 LQKENI. Trimming pared 1 base from V and 7 bases from J, leaving 13 bases between. This CDR3 spans 14 amino acids. CDR3 amino acids: CASSPRDKISGYTF. The CDR3 DNA follows: TGTGCCAGCTCACCACGCGACAAGATTTCTGGCTACACCTTC.

The sample holds a few counts of this clonotype. The genes are TRBV7-2 and TRBJ1-2; D uncertain. Trimming pared 2 bases from V and 1 base from J, leaving 5 bases between. The CDR3 is 13 amino acids. Germline CDR1 is SGHTA and CDR2 is FQGNSA. The DNA for the CDR3 is TGTGCCAGCAGCTTACGGTTTAACTATGGCTACACCTTC. This translates into CASSLRFNYGYTF.

This clonotype has only a few counts. As DNA, the CDR3 is TGCGCCAGCAGCTCCGGGACTAGCCCATCCGAGCAGTACTTC. Residues: CASSSGTSPSEQYF. The chain has TRBV5-1 and TRBJ2-7, with 9 positions matching TRBD2. Germline V gene sequence: CDR1 SGHRS, CDR2 YFSETQ. After removal of 3 bases from V and 6 bases from J, the junction contained 7 bases not matched to a gene. The CDR3 extends over 14 amino acids.

This clonotype was recorded at least ten times. This chain uses TRBV11-2 with TRBJ2-1; 9 nucleotides align to TRBD1. The CDR3 covers 15 residues. CDR1 SGHAT and CDR2 FQNNGV come from the germline V gene. The junction had 10 bases not matched to a gene; V was cut back by 6 bases and J by 7 bases. This CDR3 is CASRPNRGRRNEQFF. The DNA of the CDR3 is TGTGCCAGCAGGCCGAACAGGGGGCGTCGGAATGAGCAGTTCTTC.

This clonotype has only one observation. A much larger clone lies a single base off, so this may be a read error. V gene TRBV15 combines with J gene TRBJ2-4, with TRBD2 matching 7 bases. The DNA end favors TRBJ2-7, so the J call may be wrong. There are 17 residues in the CDR3. Germline lookup yields CDR1 LNHNV and CDR2 YYDKDF (reference sequence). The DNA of the CDR3 is TGTGCCGCCAGCAGAGATGGGGGGAGCGGGGCCTCCTACGAGCAGTACTTC. Translation: CAASRDGGSGASYEQYF.

There are a few counts of this clonotype. It may be a read error: a sequence one base away is much more abundant. The chain employs TRBV6-1 and TRBJ1-1, with 8 bases matching TRBD1. The CDR3 sequence is 13 residues long. After removal of 6 bases from V and 1 base from J, the junction contained 1 base not matched to a gene. Germline V lookup: CDR1 MNHNS, CDR2 SASEGT. CDR3 sequence: CASRTGANTEAFF. DNA for the CDR3: TGTGCCAGCAGGACAGGGGCGAACACTGAAGCTTTCTTT.

This clonotype was counted a few times. The rearrangement joins TRBV12-5 to TRBJ2-2; 12 bases agree with TRBD1. The CDR3 spans 15 residues. With V trimmed by 6 bases and J by 6 bases, 5 bases remained unmatched. Germline lookup yields CDR1 LGHNT and CDR2 FRNRAP. The CDR3 loop reads CASGPGQGAAGELFF. The CDR3 DNA reads as TGTGCTAGTGGCCCGGGACAGGGGGCCGCCGGGGAGCTGTTTTTT.

V gene TRBV5-4 combines with J gene TRBJ2-1, with D unclear. Trimming stripped 1 base from V and 5 bases from J, with 7 bases between. CDR1 SGHNT and CDR2 YYREEE come from the germline V gene (reference sequence). The CDR3 consists of 13 residues. CDR3 region: CASSLRLDNEQFF. The DNA for the CDR3 is TGTGCCAGCAGCTTGAGGCTAGACAATGAGCAGTTCTTC.

This clonotype came up a few times. CDR3: CASSFRTGGEPEKLFF. In DNA form, the CDR3 reads TGCGCCAGCAGCTTTCGGACAGGGGGCGAACCTGAAAAACTGTTTTTT. The gene calls are TRBV5-1 and TRBJ1-4; 11 nucleotides line up with TRBD1. In germline, CDR1 is SGHRS, CDR2 YFSETQ. This CDR3 comprises 16 residues. V lost 2 bases, J lost 7 bases, and 7 bases stayed unmatched.

This clonotype was detected ten times or more. The chain couples TRBV28 to TRBJ1-4; weak D call: TRBD1 (5 bases). The length of the CDR3 is 14 residues. CDR1 and CDR2 (germline): MDHEN, SYDVKM. Trimming took 4 bases from V and 8 from J, leaving 14 bases between them. The chain's CDR3 is CASSSGQGGEKLFF. CDR3 nucleotide sequence: TGTGCCAGCAGTTCGGGGCAGGGTGGAGAAAAACTGTTTTTT.

This clonotype came up a few times. The chain couples TRBV9 to TRBJ2-3; D unclear. Trimming left V 3 bases short and J 8 bases short, with 10 bases between. Germline V gene data show CDR1 as SGDLS and CDR2 as YYNGEE. This CDR3 has 12 residues. CDR3 in amino acids: CASSDQLATQYF. Written as DNA, the CDR3 is TGTGCCAGCAGCGACCAGTTAGCTACGCAGTATTTT.

This clonotype was counted ten times or more. The chain carries TRBV11-1 and TRBJ1-2; 7 bases match TRBD1. Trimming cost V 5 bases and J 4 bases; bases outside gene matches: 7. This CDR3 comprises 14 residues. CDR1 and CDR2 (germline): SGHAT, FQDESV (reference sequence). As DNA, the CDR3 is TGTGCCAGCAGCCCAGACAGGGCCCTCTATGGCTACACCTTC. It yields the protein CASSPDRALYGYTF.

This clonotype was recorded a few times. The rearrangement joins TRBV20-1 to TRBJ1-6, with 9 nucleotides matching TRBD1. Trimming removed 6 bases from V and 4 bases from J; junction bases left unmatched: 7. Germline assignment: CDR1 DFQATT and CDR2 SNEGSKA (reference sequence). This CDR3 comprises 15 residues. The CDR3 region has the DNA TGCAGTGCGCCAGGGACAGGGATTTATAATTCACCCCTCCACTTT. It yields the protein CSAPGTGIYNSPLHF.

This clonotype has a count of ten or more. CDR3 in amino acids: CATSDVNGLDTQYF. In DNA, the CDR3 is TGTGCCACCAGTGACGTGAACGGTTTAGATACGCAGTATTTT. The genes are TRBV24-1 and TRBJ2-3; no clear D. Germline CDR1 reads KGHDR; CDR2 reads SFDVKD. CDR3 length: 14 residues. V was clipped by 4 bases and J by 5 bases, with 12 bases between them.

The rearrangement uses TRBV28 and TRBJ1-3; unclear D gene. The CDR3 has 16 amino acids. Germline V gives CDR1 MDHEN, CDR2 SYDVKM. The V gene lost 6 bases and the J gene lost 1 base, with 16 bases spanning the gap. The CDR3 here is CASRTFLGKSGNTIYF. DNA of the CDR3: TGTGCCAGCAGGACCTTCCTCGGCAAGTCTGGAAACACCATATATTTT.

In its sample, this clonotype was seen a few times. The V call is TRBV29-1, the J call TRBJ1-1; 8 bases agree with TRBD1. Per germline, CDR1 SQVTM and CDR2 ANQGSEA. This CDR3 has 14 residues. The V segment lost 6 bases and the J segment 3 bases; nucleotides outside the gene matches: 9. CDR3 coding DNA: TGCAGCGTCGGGACAGGCAAAGGGGACACTGAAGCTTTCTTT. Its protein product is CSVGTGKGDTEAFF.

Regarding this clonotype: Being one base from a much bigger clone, this may be a read error. V gene TRBV30 combines with J gene TRBJ1-2, with 7 bases lining up with TRBD1. Trimming took 8 bases from V and 4 from J; bases not matched to a gene: 4. Germline V gene sequence: CDR1 GTSNPN, CDR2 SVGIG (reference sequence). CDR3 size: 11 residues. CDR3 nucleotide sequence: TGTGCCATCCGGACAGGCTATGGCTACACCTTC. This encodes CAIRTGYGYTF.

This clonotype was counted many times. The V call is TRBV20-1, the J call TRBJ2-1; 8 positions agree with TRBD2. Unmatched junction bases numbered 6, after V lost 1 base and J lost 7 bases. The CDR3 sequence is 14 residues long. Germline CDR1 and CDR2: DFQATT and SNEGSKA (reference sequence). CDR3 nucleotide sequence: TGCAGTGCTAGAGTGAGGCGGGGGGTAAATGAGCAGTTCTTC. It codes for CSARVRRGVNEQFF.

This clonotype was counted only a few times. V usage is TRBV28 and J usage is TRBJ1-6, with D uncertain. Germline lookup yields CDR1 MDHEN and CDR2 SYDVKM. V dropped 6 bases and J dropped 0 bases, with 12 bases sitting between them. The CDR3 contains 16 residues. The DNA for the CDR3 is TGTGCCAGCAGACCTCCAGCACTCTCCTATAATTCACCCCTCCACTTT. As protein: CASRPPALSYNSPLHF.